Listed below are T cell receptor beta chains from one sample, sequenced in a study of T cells in Graves' hyperthyroidism and ophthalmopathy. MiXCR, applied by TCRdb to the multiplex PCR reads, yields one record per CDR3 protein. The data hold about 500,000 distinct CDR3 sequences, with about 15% observed a single time. The sequenced material came from blood. These receptor sequences come from a woman in her twenties or thirties with Graves' ophthalmopathy. Both conserved end residues are part of each CDR3. A D gene is named only where the DNA matches it firmly. Rows give clone size only sometimes, using once, few, many, or a class for an expanded clone.

cdr3_length clone_size j_call v_call d_call cdr3_nt cdr3_aa
14 many TRBJ2-3 TRBV6-1 TRBD1 TGTGCCAGCAGTCAGGACAGGGGTACAGATACGCAGTATTTT CASSQDRGTDTQYF
11 many TRBJ1-1 TRBV30 . TGTGCCTGGGGGCAGTGGGTAGAAGCTTTCTTT CAWGQWVEAFF
15 . TRBJ1-5 TRBV6-2/TRBV6-3 . TGTGCCAGCAGTTACTCGACCCAGAGCCTGGGGCCCCAGCATTTT CASSYSTQSLGPQHF
11 few TRBJ2-7 TRBV5-5 TRBD2 TGTGCCAGTTTAGCGGGGGACGAGCAGTACTTC CASLAGDEQYF
15 few TRBJ1-3 TRBV27 TRBD1 TGTGCCGGCAGTTTAGCAGGGGGTAGTGGAAACACCATATATTTT CAGSLAGGSGNTIYF
16 many TRBJ2-5 TRBV28 TRBD1 TGTGCCAGCAGTCCGTCGCAGGGGGCAGTAGGGGAGACCCAGTACTTC CASSPSQGAVGETQYF
14 few TRBJ2-7 TRBV7-9 TRBD1 TGTGCCAGCAGTCGGGACAGCCCTGAGAGGGAGCAGTACTTC CASSRDSPEREQYF
13 . TRBJ2-3 TRBV29-1 . TGCAGCGTTGGGGTCGGTCAAACAGATACGCAGTATTTT CSVGVGQTDTQYF
16 . TRBJ2-1 TRBV4-3 TRBD2 TGCGCCAGCAGCCAACCGCTAGCGGGAGGGCCGAATGAGCAGTTCTTC CASSQPLAGGPNEQFF
15 few TRBJ2-7 TRBV28 TRBD1 TGTGCCAGCAGTTCCCACCAGACAGGGATCTACGAGCAGTACTTC CASSSHQTGIYEQYF
12 . TRBJ2-5 TRBV20-1 . TGCAGTGCTGAGAATGGGGGGGAGACCCAGTACTTC CSAENGGETQYF
17 . TRBJ2-7 TRBV18 . TGTGCCAGCTCACCAGCTTCAAAATTAGGCTACTCCTACGAGCAGTACTTC CASSPASKLGYSYEQYF
15 . TRBJ2-1 TRBV19 . TGTGCCAGTAGTATCGGTGGGGGGATACCCAATGAGCAGTTCTTC CASSIGGGIPNEQFF
15 . TRBJ2-1 TRBV4-3 TRBD2 TGCGCCAGCAGGGGAGCGGGAGGACCCCACAATGAGCAGTTCTTC CASRGAGGPHNEQFF
13 many TRBJ2-1 TRBV20-1 TRBD2 TGCAGTGCCCCTCGGGACTACAACAATGAGCAGTTCTTC CSAPRDYNNEQFF
13 few TRBJ1-1 TRBV20-1 . TGCAGTGCTAGATACCGGGGGAACACTGAAGCTTCCTTT CSARYRGNTEASF
17 many TRBJ2-7 TRBV27 TRBD2 TGTGCCAGCAGTCATTCCGGACTAGCGGGCCTCTCCTACGAGCAGTACTTC CASSHSGLAGLSYEQYF
15 few TRBJ2-7 TRBV12-3/TRBV12-4 . TGTGCCAGCAGTTTAGACAGAGACTACCAGCGCGAGCAGTACTTC CASSLDRDYQREQYF
15 few TRBJ2-1 TRBV28 . TGTGCCAGCAGTTTCAGCGGGTATTCCTACAATGAGCAGTTCTTC CASSFSGYSYNEQFF
17 many TRBJ2-1 TRBV5-1 TRBD2 TGCGCCAGCAGCTTGGACGGGACTAGCGGGAGTACCGTTGAGCAGTTCTTC CASSLDGTSGSTVEQFF
16 . TRBJ2-2 TRBV6-1 TRBD1 TGTGCCAGCAGTCGACAGGGGGCGAGGACGTCAGGGGAGCTGTTTTTT CASSRQGARTSGELFF
13 many TRBJ2-7 TRBV25-1 TRBD2 TGTGCCAGCTCCTATCCCGGGACTAGCGAGCAGTACTTC CASSYPGTSEQYF
14 few TRBJ2-1 TRBV20-1 TRBD2 TGCAGTGCCGAAGACCCGGGAGGGGACGGTGAGCAGTTCTTC CSAEDPGGDGEQFF
15 many TRBJ1-6 TRBV4-3 . TGCGCCAGCAGCCAAGAGTCCCAGGGAAGGACACCCCTCCACTTT CASSQESQGRTPLHF
13 . TRBJ2-7 TRBV5-8 . TGTGCCAGCAGCTCGTCAAGCTCCTACGAGCAGTACTTC CASSSSSSYEQYF